A selection of T cell receptor beta chains follows, all from one sample in a study of T-cell memory formation after mild COVID-19. TCRdb re-analysed the 5' RACE reads in MiXCR, keeping a single row per CDR3 protein. The sample has around 90,000 distinct CDR3 sequences, over 13% seen once; the top ten hold around two fifths. The sample was PBMCs or a T cell subset sorted from them (not recorded which). The receptors stem from a man younger than 35 who had mild COVID-19 (a few samples of this study predate the infection). Cell type and time point are not known. The CDR3 runs from the conserved cysteine through the conserved F or W. A D gene is named only where the DNA matches it firmly. Expanded clones are given a class, and other clones once, few, many or no size at all.

>few|NA|TRBJ1-1|TRBV6-2/TRBV6-3
TGTGCCAGCATTTTCGGGCCTTGGATGAACACTGAAGCTTTCTTT
CASIFGPWMNTEAFF
>few|NA|TRBJ1-1|TRBV30
TGTGCCTCCCAGCTGCAGCTGAACACTGAAGCTTTCTTT
CASQLQLNTEAFF
>many|NA|TRBJ2-2|TRBV11-2
TGTGCCAGCAGCTTCTTGAACACCGGGGAGCTGTTTTTT
CASSFLNTGELFF
>NA|NA|TRBJ1-1|TRBV28
TGTGCCAGCAGTTTTGGCAGGCTGAACACTGAAGCTTTCTTT
CASSFGRLNTEAFF
>NA|TRBD1|TRBJ1-6|TRBV5-1
TGCGCCAGCAGCTTGGCTTTCGACAGGGGAGGTAATTCACCCCTCCACTTT
CASSLAFDRGGNSPLHF
>many|NA|TRBJ2-5|TRBV7-9
TGTGCCAGCGAAGGGGGGGGTCAAGAGACCCAGTACTTC
CASEGGGQETQYF
>NA|NA|TRBJ1-2|TRBV4-1
TGCGCCAGCAGCCAACTTCAAGGGACGCGCTCTGGCTACACCTTC
CASSQLQGTRSGYTF
>NA|NA|TRBJ2-2|TRBV9
TGTGCCAGCAGCGTAGGTATGAACACCGGGGAGCTGTTTTTT
CASSVGMNTGELFF
>NA|NA|TRBJ1-2|TRBV4-3
TGCGCCAGCAGCCAAGAGTTCGGCCGGTATGGCTACACCTTC
CASSQEFGRYGYTF
>NA|NA|TRBJ1-5|TRBV7-9
TGTGCCAGCAGCTTAGTAGGGGGAGCCGATCAGCCCCAGCATTTT
CASSLVGGADQPQHF
>NA|TRBD1|TRBJ1-2|TRBV5-1
TGCGCCAGCAGCTTTACCGGGACAGGGGCGGAGGGCTACACCTTC
CASSFTGTGAEGYTF
>few|NA|TRBJ2-1|TRBV7-8
TGTGCCAGCAGCCTATGGCCGGCGGGGAGCTCCTACAATGAGCAGTTCTTC
CASSLWPAGSSYNEQFF
>NA|NA|TRBJ1-1|TRBV7-9
TGTGCCAGCAGCTTATTCGGGGGTGAAGCTTTCTTT
CASSLFGGEAFF
>NA|NA|TRBJ1-2|TRBV5-8
TGTGCCAGCAGCTTGGAGGCTTATTGGGGCGGCTACACCTTC
CASSLEAYWGGYTF
>NA|NA|TRBJ2-7|TRBV4-1
TGCGCCAGCAGCCAAGATAATGGGCACGAGCAGTACTTC
CASSQDNGHEQYF
>few|NA|TRBJ1-1|TRBV4-1
TGCGCCAGCAGCCGCTGGCAGGGAGACACTGAAGCTTTCTTT
CASSRWQGDTEAFF
>NA|NA|TRBJ2-5|TRBV7-2
TGTGCCAGCAGGCGATGGGGGGGCGTCCAAGAGACCCAGTACTTC
CASRRWGGVQETQYF
>NA|NA|TRBJ1-1|TRBV15
TGTGCCACCAGCGGAATCGGGATGGGGGCCATTGGGACTGAAGCTTTCTTT
CATSGIGMGAIGTEAFF
>few|NA|TRBJ1-1|TRBV7-9
TGTGCCAGCAGCTTAGCCTCAGTGAACACTGAAGCTTTCTTT
CASSLASVNTEAFF
>NA|NA|TRBJ2-3|TRBV25-1
TGTGCCAGCAGTGGCCCAAGGGTTTTCACAGATACGCAGTATTTT
CASSGPRVFTDTQYF
>NA|TRBD1|TRBJ2-1|TRBV2
TGTGCCAGCAGTCCCGGGACAGGGTTCCATGAGCAGTTCTTC
CASSPGTGFHEQFF
>few|NA|TRBJ2-2|TRBV30
TGTGCCTGGAGTTGGGTAGCGGCTGGGGAGCTGTTTTTT
CAWSWVAAGELFF
>few|TRBD1|TRBJ2-1|TRBV7-8
TGTGCCAGCAGCAGAGGGACAGGGGGGTCCTACAATGAGCAGTTCTTC
CASSRGTGGSYNEQFF
>many|NA|TRBJ1-2|TRBV4-3
TGCGCCAGCAGCCAAGATCGCGGGGGCGCGGATGGCTACACCTTC
CASSQDRGGADGYTF
>NA|NA|TRBJ1-2|TRBV7-2
TGTGCCAGCAGCTTACGTGGGGGGTCTAACTATGGCTACACCTTC
CASSLRGGSNYGYTF
>NA|TRBD1|TRBJ1-5|TRBV5-5
TGTGCCAGCAGCTTGCAAGGGGGCCGAGAAGGTCAGCCCCAGCATTTT
CASSLQGGREGQPQHF
>few|TRBD2|TRBJ2-1|TRBV13
TGTGCCAGCAGCTTAGAACTACTAGCGGGGGAAGGCAATGAGCAGTTCTTC
CASSLELLAGEGNEQFF
>NA|TRBD2|TRBJ2-1|TRBV4-3
TGCGCCAGCAGCCAAGATGGCGCTAGCGGGGGGGACAATGAGCAGTTCTTC
CASSQDGASGGDNEQFF
>NA|NA|TRBJ2-2|TRBV5-1
TGCGCCAGCAGCTTCGGCAGGGGTTTCTTTACCGGGGAGCTGTTTTTT
CASSFGRGFFTGELFF
>NA|NA|TRBJ1-1|TRBV19
TGTGCCAGTAGTATAGCTCTCTCGGGGGCCACTGAAGCTTTCTTT
CASSIALSGATEAFF